The clone carrying this TCR beta chain was detected only a few times. Its antigen is unknown. The data originate from a study of T-cell memory formation after mild COVID-19. The wider study: TCR clusters largely stayed donor specific.

In TCRdb, the 5' RACE reads were re-called with MiXCR into one record per CDR3 protein. Of about 82,000 distinct CDR3 sequences listed, about 13% are singletons. Study observations and caveats: CM and EM subsets held most contracting CD4+ clones; EMRA held CD8+ ones. Memory sampled before infection contained some responding clones, suggesting cross-reactive memory joined. Clones that contracted from day 15 to 85 had balanced CD4/CD8; later expanders were CD4+ biased.

The CDR3 consists of 11 residues. CDR1 SGHDT and CDR2 YYEEEE come from the germline V gene. The germline V and J ends were trimmed by 4 bases and 6 bases, with 8 bases remaining between them. This clonotype originated in a man between 18 and 35 years old who had mild COVID-19 (a few samples of this study predate the infection). Cell type and time point are not known. The rearrangement links TRBV5-6 to TRBJ2-7; D gene uncertain. Input material: PBMCs or a T cell subset sorted from them (not recorded which). The CDR3 region is CASSRDLEQYF. The CDR3 bases are TGTGCCAGCAGCAGGGATCTCGAGCAGTACTTC.